Listed here are 29 T cell receptor beta chains from one sample, sequenced in a study of T cells in localized non-small cell lung cancer. The protocol was immunoSEQ multiplex PCR, while the TCRdb copy is restricted to in-frame clones and leaves out a portion. The sample consists of more than 100,000 clones, more than 80% of them appearing once. The sequenced sample was peripheral blood, obtained before any cancer treatment. The origin of the receptors is a female donor older than 55 with stage I lung adenocarcinoma.

The gene calls are TRBV29-1 and TRBJ1-1, with D unclear. CDR1 is SQVTM and CDR2 is ANQGSEA in the germline V gene. The CDR3 spans 12 residues. Trimming removed 4 bases at V and 4 bases at J, with 10 bases between. The CDR3, as DNA: TGCAGCGTTGGAAACGTGGGCACTGAAGCTTTCTTT. Translating it yields CSVGNVGTEAFF.

For this clone: Additional DNA sequences in this sample encode the identical CDR3. The V gene is TRBV27, the J gene TRBJ2-7, with 8 bases that match TRBD1. Germline loops: CDR1 MNHEY, CDR2 SMNVEV (reference sequence). J gave up 4 bases and V 7 bases, and 0 bases lay outside the gene matches. The CDR3 spans 11 residues. The DNA for the CDR3 is TGTGCCAGCAACAGGGGGTACGAGCAGTACTTC. Translated: CASNRGYEQYF.

The rearrangement joins TRBV11-3 to TRBJ2-7, with D possibly TRBD2 on 6 matching bases. The germline CDR1 and CDR2 sequences are SGHNT and YENEEA. V was trimmed by 4 bases and J by 4 bases, leaving 20 bases between them. The CDR3 sequence is 16 residues long. CDR3 sequence reads: CASSSGPTGALYEQYF. The DNA of the CDR3 is TGTGCCAGCAGCTCGGGACCGACGGGAGCCCTATACGAGCAGTACTTC.

The J gene is TRBJ1-4, the V gene TRBV9; D is uncertain. This CDR3 region has 15 residues. Between the trimmed V and J ends, which lost 1 base and 0 bases, there was a span of 7 bases. The germline gives CDR1 SGDLS, CDR2 YYNGEE. The CDR3 protein is CASSVFGTTNEKLFF. CDR3 bases: TGTGCCAGCAGCGTATTTGGGACAACTAATGAAAAACTGTTTTTT.

The count of this clone is one. V and J are TRBV18 and TRBJ2-7; D is possibly TRBD1 (6 bases). The germline V gene has CDR1 KGHSH and CDR2 LQKENI. The CDR3 length is 13 residues. The V end was cut by 2 bases, the J end by 5 bases, with 10 bases between. The CDR3 here is CASSPNRANEQYF. CDR3 in DNA: TGTGCCAGCTCACCAAACAGGGCCAACGAGCAGTACTTC.

This chain connects TRBV28 to TRBJ2-7; D may correspond to TRBD1 or TRBD2 (5 bases each). CDR1 is MDHEN, CDR2 SYDVKM, per germline. The CDR3 totals 14 residues. V lost 1 base, J lost 0 bases, and 7 bases lay in between. The CDR3 nucleotides are TGTGCCAGCAGTTTATCCGGGACCTCCTACGAGCAGTACTTC. Translation gives CASSLSGTSYEQYF.

The rearrangement joins TRBV7-9 to TRBJ2-5; 8 bases line up with TRBD2. J was trimmed by 7 bases and V by 5 bases; bases with no gene match: 12. Germline CDR1 and CDR2: SEHNR and FQNEAQ (reference sequence). The CDR3 consists of 15 residues. The CDR3 sequence: CASSPDTSGLGTQYF. CDR3 DNA: TGTGCCAGCAGCCCAGATACTAGCGGTCTCGGGACCCAGTACTTC. The full variable domain, with the rest looked up from reference TRBV7-9 and TRBJ2-5, is DTGVSQNPRHKITKRGQNVTFRCDPISEHNRLYWYRQTLGQGPEFLTYFQNEAQLEKSRLLSDRFSAERPKGSFSTLEIQRTEQGDSAMYLCASSPDTSGLGTQYFGPGTRLLVL.

V usage is TRBV27 and J usage is TRBJ2-1; 10 bases fit TRBD2. There are 16 residues in the CDR3. In germline, CDR1 is MNHEY, CDR2 SMNVEV (reference sequence). With 3 bases clipped from V and 7 bases from J, the junction kept 9 bases outside the gene matches. The CDR3 sequence is CASSLPSGRAANEQFF. The DNA for the CDR3 is TGTGCCAGCAGTTTGCCTAGCGGGAGAGCCGCAAATGAGCAGTTCTTC.

J is TRBJ2-1 and V is TRBV7-3; 7 bases are shared with TRBD2. V lost 1 base to trimming and J lost 15 bases; unmatched junction nucleotides: 9. In germline, CDR1 is SGHTA, CDR2 FQGTGA. CDR3 size: 13 residues. CDR3 region: CASSLSAGEGPFF. As DNA, the CDR3 is TGTGCCAGCAGCTTAAGTGCGGGAGAGGGTCCGTTCTTC.

The V gene is TRBV14, the J gene TRBJ1-1, with D possibly matching TRBD1 (5 bases). Deletions cut 2 bases from V and 1 base from J, with 8 bases between. Germline CDR1 and CDR2: SGHDN and FVKESK. The CDR3 covers 14 residues. In DNA, the CDR3 is TGTGCCAGCAGCCAACTTACAGGGAACACTGAAGCTTTCTTT. Encoded protein: CASSQLTGNTEAFF.

In its sample, this clone was seen a few times. The rearrangement links TRBV27 to TRBJ1-3, with D hard to call. CDR1 is MNHEY and CDR2 is SMNVEV in the germline V gene (reference sequence). This CDR3 is built from 13 residues. Trimming stripped 0 bases from V and 7 bases from J, with 7 bases between. CDR3 coding DNA: TGTGCCAGCAGTTTATCGGCGGGGAACACCATATATTTT. Amino acids: CASSLSAGNTIYF.

The rearrangement uses TRBV28 and TRBJ1-4; no clear D. The germline CDR1 and CDR2 sequences are MDHEN and SYDVKM. The CDR3 consists of 13 residues. V was trimmed by 5 bases and J by 4 bases, leaving 8 bases between them. The CDR3 region is CASSTSLNEKLFF. The DNA for the CDR3 is TGTGCCAGCAGTACCAGCCTTAATGAAAAACTGTTTTTT.

The gene calls are TRBV5-1 and TRBJ1-2, with TRBD1 identical over 8 bases. Trimming cost V 3 bases and J 8 bases; bases outside gene matches: 9. The CDR3 extends over 14 amino acids. Looked up from germline, CDR1 is SGHRS and CDR2 is YFSETQ. This chain's CDR3 is CASSSSDRVGGYTF. The CDR3 DNA follows: TGCGCCAGCAGCTCCTCGGACAGGGTTGGCGGCTACACCTTC.

With respect to this clone: The same CDR3 is also encoded by other DNA sequences in this sample. The rearrangement uses TRBV2 and TRBJ1-2; no clear D. Germline CDR1 reads SNHLY; CDR2 reads FYNNEI. CDR3 length equals 15 residues. Trimming stripped 3 bases from V and 0 bases from J, with 11 bases between. The CDR3 bases are TGTGCCAGCAGTGACCCGACGGAACCTAACTATGGCTACACCTTC. Protein product: CASSDPTEPNYGYTF.

The gene calls are TRBV4-1 and TRBJ2-7; D perhaps matches TRBD1 (6 bases). V lost 2 bases and J 4 bases, leaving 12 bases between the germline ends. The germline gives CDR1 MGHRA, CDR2 YSYEKL. The CDR3 is 14 residues long. Here the CDR3 reads CASSQRGSGYEQYF. The CDR3 coding sequence is TGCGCCAGCAGCCAAAGGGGGAGCGGATACGAGCAGTACTTC.

V and J are TRBV5-1 and TRBJ2-2; 7 bases agree with TRBD2. V was pared by 8 bases and J by 2 bases, with 9 bases of the junction left unmatched. The CDR3 has 15 residues. CDR1 is SGHRS and CDR2 is YFSETQ in the germline V gene. DNA for the CDR3: TGCGCCAGTTCGGGGAGCGGGATCAACACCGGGGAGCTGTTTTTT. It specifies CASSGSGINTGELFF.

This clone was detected only once. The V call is TRBV19, the J call TRBJ1-2; D gene unclear. The CDR3 length is 11 residues. CDR1 and CDR2 (germline): LNHDA, SQIVND (reference sequence). The V and J ends lost 6 bases and 5 bases respectively, with 7 bases between them. The CDR3 coding sequence is TGTGCCAGTAGATACGGGTATGGCTACACCTTC. Translation: CASRYGYGYTF.

In nucleotides, the CDR3 is TGTGCCAGCAGTCACCCTGGCGGGGCCAACGTCCTGACTTTC. This sequence encodes CASSHPGGANVLTF. The genes are TRBV28 and TRBJ2-6; D not certain. Germline V gene lookup returns CDR1 MDHEN and CDR2 SYDVKM. The ends were cut back, 5 bases at V and 4 bases at J, with 9 bases in the middle. CDR3 length equals 14 residues.

The chain uses TRBV4-1 and TRBJ2-7; tentative D call: TRBD2 (6 bases). Trimming removed 6 bases from V and 2 bases from J, with 29 bases in between. The CDR3 extends over 19 amino acids. Germline V lookup: CDR1 MGHRA, CDR2 YSYEKL. Here the CDR3 reads CASSDPPIRGVANPYEQYF. DNA for the CDR3: TGCGCCAGCAGTGACCCCCCGATCCGCGGGGTAGCCAACCCCTACGAGCAGTACTTC.

This chain links TRBV6-5 with TRBJ1-5; D is undetermined. The germline V and J ends were trimmed by 5 bases and 2 bases, with 7 bases remaining between them. The CDR3 is 13 residues long. CDR1 and CDR2 from the germline V gene are MNHEY and SVGAGI. The CDR3 DNA is TGTGCCAGCAGTATAACTGGCAATCAGCCCCAGCATTTT. Residues: CASSITGNQPQHF.

CDR3 nucleotide sequence: TGTGCCAGCAGTCCGTACACTGAAGCTTTCTTT. Protein: CASSPYTEAFF. The gene calls are TRBV6-5 and TRBJ1-1; D is undetermined. The germline V gene has CDR1 MNHEY and CDR2 SVGAGI. This CDR3 is 11 amino acids long. Trimming removed 5 bases from V and 3 bases from J, with 4 bases in between.

The CDR3 region has the DNA TGTGCCATCAGTGATTCTAGCGGGAGAGTGAGCGAGCAGTACTTC. Translation: CAISDSSGRVSEQYF. This chain links TRBV10-3 with TRBJ2-7, with 10 positions matching TRBD2. The CDR3 totals 15 residues. The junction had 8 bases not matched to a gene; V was cut back by 3 bases and J by 6 bases. Germline values: CDR1 ENHRY, CDR2 SYGVKD.

The chain is built from TRBV27 and TRBJ2-2; a possible D gene is TRBD2 (5 bases). V lost 3 bases to trimming and J lost 6 bases, with 8 bases between them. The CDR3 runs 13 residues. Germline CDR1 is MNHEY and CDR2 is SMNVEV (reference sequence). CDR3 coding DNA: TGTGCCAGCAGTTTCAAGCGGCCCGGGGAGCTGTTTTTT. Translation gives CASSFKRPGELFF.

In its sample, this clone was seen once. The chain has TRBV6-1 and TRBJ2-7, with 7 positions matching TRBD1. The CDR3 is 14 amino acids. V lost 10 bases to trimming and J lost 3 bases; unmatched junction nucleotides: 12. CDR1 and CDR2 (germline): MNHNS, SASEGT. CDR3 DNA: TGTGCCACACTTCTGGAGGCAGGGGGCTACGAGCAGTACTTC. This gives the protein CATLLEAGGYEQYF.

This sequence joins TRBV28 and TRBJ2-1, with D perhaps TRBD1 (7 bases). The CDR3 totals 13 residues. From germline, CDR1 is MDHEN and CDR2 SYDVKM. CDR3 region: CSSAGQIYNEQFF. CDR3 nucleotides: TGTAGCTCGGCGGGACAGATCTACAATGAGCAGTTCTTC.

The V and J genes are TRBV9 and TRBJ2-7; D uncertain. The CDR3 extends over 14 amino acids. Germline assignment: CDR1 SGDLS and CDR2 YYNGEE. V lost 0 bases, J lost 2 bases, and 9 bases lay in between. CDR3 DNA sequence: TGTGCCAGCAGCGTAGCGGCCACAACCTACGAGCAGTACTTC. Translating it yields CASSVAATTYEQYF.

The chain combines TRBV6-6 with TRBJ2-5, with D possibly being TRBD1 (5 bases). The germline V gene has CDR1 MNHNY and CDR2 SVGAGI (reference sequence). V lost 8 bases to trimming and J lost 2 bases, with 18 bases between them. The CDR3 has 15 residues. The CDR3 is CASSRLGVRQETQYF. CDR3 DNA: TGTGCCAGCTCCCGGTTAGGGGTACGACAAGAGACCCAGTACTTC.

The chain links TRBV6-5 to TRBJ1-5; D not certain. This CDR3 contains 16 residues. Per the germline V gene, CDR1 is MNHEY and CDR2 is SVGAGI. Trimming pared 2 bases from V and 6 bases from J, leaving 17 bases between. CDR3 bases: TGTGCCAGCAGTTACGATGGTCAATCTTGGGGTCAGCCCCAGCATTTT. This codes for CASSYDGQSWGQPQHF.

The count of this clone is one. This sequence joins TRBV19 and TRBJ2-7; 7 bases agree with TRBD2. The V gene end was trimmed by 2 bases and the J gene end by 2 bases; junction bases not matched to a gene: 6. CDR3 size: 15 residues. The germline CDR1 and CDR2 sequences are LNHDA and SQIVND (reference sequence). The CDR3 bases are TGTGCCAGTAGTATATCCCTAGCGGAACCCTACGAGCAGTACTTC. This codes for CASSISLAEPYEQYF.